The present T cell receptor beta chain was sequenced within a study of shared T cell receptors in the human thymus. V gave up 3 bases and J gave up 4 bases, with 16 bases separating them. Germline lookup yields CDR1 PRHDT and CDR2 FYEKMQ (reference sequence). The length of the CDR3 is 15 residues. TCRdb's copy holds only in-frame clones and misses some; the assay was immunoSEQ multiplex PCR. The sample lists about 660,000 clones, 88% occurring once. The same sample was also used in a study of human thymus T cells. From that study: Thymus was obtained from resections taken during corrective heart surgery. Among thymic and blood repertoires, usage of V and J genes appeared biased. Thymic TCR repertoires of unrelated people reportedly overlapped highly.

This clonotype originated in a boy under three years old with a congenital heart defect. The sequenced sample was thymocytes. V usage is TRBV13 and J usage is TRBJ2-7, with D perhaps TRBD2 (7 bases). The CDR3 loop is CASSLRGLAAYEQYF. The CDR3 DNA sequence: TGTGCCAGCAGCTTGCGGGGGCTAGCGGCATACGAGCAGTACTTC.